This TCR beta chain was captured in a study of OX40 agonist ivuxolimab in advanced cancers. Sequenced by immunoSEQ multiplex PCR; TCRdb stores in-frame clones only, minus some. The sample has over 20,000 clones; approximately 84% are singletons. V lost 1 base and J lost 5, with 14 bases in between. The CDR3 is 15 amino acids. Per the germline V gene, CDR1 is MNHNS and CDR2 is SASEGT. At cycle 4 day 1, cycle 7 day 1, and baseline, blood was sampled. This receptor was obtained from an adult with an advanced solid tumor such as melanoma, head and neck, liver or kidney cancer. Here the sequenced sample was CD4+ or CD8+ T cells sorted from blood, taken in a trial of the OX40 agonist ivuxolimab. This chain links TRBV6-1 with TRBJ2-5; a weak D match, TRBD1 (6 bases). The CDR3 nucleotides read TGTGCCAGCAGTGAAGAGGTACCAGGGGTGGAGACCCAGTACTTC. Translated: CASSEEVPGVETQYF.